The 2 T cell receptor beta chains in this list originate from one sample, sequenced in a study of cytotoxic CD8 clonotypes in ibrutinib-treated CLL. Measured with immunoSEQ multiplex PCR; TCRdb has only the in-frame clones, and not every one. The sample has approximately 97,000 clones; 75% to 80% are singletons. Specimen: PBMCs, collected after 24 months of ibrutinib treatment. The receptors come from a human donor with chronic lymphocytic leukemia.

The chain links TRBV13 to TRBJ1-1; D ambiguous. The CDR3 contains 13 residues. Germline V gives CDR1 PRHDT, CDR2 FYEKMQ (reference sequence). Trimming removed 2 bases from V and 4 bases from J, with 8 bases in between. The DNA for the CDR3 is TGTGCCAGCAGCTTAAGGAGTGGCACTGAAGCTTTCTTT. Translated: CASSLRSGTEAFF.

The chain has TRBV19 and TRBJ2-2; tentative D call: TRBD1 (6 bases). Deletions cut 4 bases from V and 6 bases from J, with 18 bases between. The CDR3 runs 16 residues. Looked up from germline, CDR1 is LNHDA and CDR2 is SQIVND (reference sequence). The CDR3 coding sequence is TGTGCCAGTAGTACTCCCAGGCAGGGGCGTCCCGGGGAGCTGTTTTTT. The encoded protein is CASSTPRQGRPGELFF.